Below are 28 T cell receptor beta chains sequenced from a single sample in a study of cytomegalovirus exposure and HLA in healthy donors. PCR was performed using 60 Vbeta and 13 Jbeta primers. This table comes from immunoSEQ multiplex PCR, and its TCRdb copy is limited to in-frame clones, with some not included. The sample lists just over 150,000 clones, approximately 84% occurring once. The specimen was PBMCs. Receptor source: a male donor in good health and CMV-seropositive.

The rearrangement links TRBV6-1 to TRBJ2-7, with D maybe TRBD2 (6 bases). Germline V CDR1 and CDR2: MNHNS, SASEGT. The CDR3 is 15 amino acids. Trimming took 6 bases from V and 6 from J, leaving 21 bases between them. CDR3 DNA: TGTGCCAGCAGCGCCACGACTAGGACGTTTTCCGAGCAGTACTTC. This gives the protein CASSATTRTFSEQYF.

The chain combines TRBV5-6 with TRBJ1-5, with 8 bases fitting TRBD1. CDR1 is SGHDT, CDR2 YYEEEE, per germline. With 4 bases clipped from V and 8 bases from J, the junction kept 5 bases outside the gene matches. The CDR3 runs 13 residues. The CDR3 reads CASSGDRGEPQHF. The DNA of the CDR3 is TGTGCCAGCAGCGGAGACAGGGGCGAGCCCCAGCATTTT.

This CDR3 reads CASSQGDSGRILGTGELFF. The CDR3 nucleotides read TGCGCCAGCAGCCAAGGTGATAGCGGGAGGATTCTGGGCACCGGGGAGCTGTTTTTT. The chain recombines TRBV4-1 with TRBJ2-2, with 10 bases that match TRBD2. Trimming at V came to 1 base and at J to 4 bases, leaving 12 bases not matched to a gene. Germline lookup yields CDR1 MGHRA and CDR2 YSYEKL. CDR3 length: 19 amino acids.

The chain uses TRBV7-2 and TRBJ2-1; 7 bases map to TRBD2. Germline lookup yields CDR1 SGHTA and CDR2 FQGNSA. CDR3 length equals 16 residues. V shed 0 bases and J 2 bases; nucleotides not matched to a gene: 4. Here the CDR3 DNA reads TGTGCCAGCAGCTTAGCGGGAGGGTACCCCTACAATGAGCAGTTCTTC. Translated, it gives CASSLAGGYPYNEQFF.

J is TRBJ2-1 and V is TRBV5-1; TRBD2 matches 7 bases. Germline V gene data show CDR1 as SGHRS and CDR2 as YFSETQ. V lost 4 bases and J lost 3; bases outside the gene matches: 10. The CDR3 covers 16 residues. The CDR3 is CASSAGATHYYNEQFF. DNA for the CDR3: TGCGCCAGCAGCGCGGGAGCAACCCACTACTACAATGAGCAGTTCTTC.

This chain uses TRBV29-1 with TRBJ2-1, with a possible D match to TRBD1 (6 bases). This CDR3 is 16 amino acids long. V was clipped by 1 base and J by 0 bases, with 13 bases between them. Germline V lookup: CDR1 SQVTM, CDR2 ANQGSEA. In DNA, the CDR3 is TGCAGCGTTGAAGGGGGGCCATCCAGCTCCTACAATGAGCAGTTCTTC. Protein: CSVEGGPSSSYNEQFF.

CDR3 region: CASSLVSSYNSPLHF. The CDR3 DNA is TGCGCCAGCAGCTTGGTGAGCTCCTATAATTCACCCCTCCACTTT. The rearrangement links TRBV5-1 to TRBJ1-6; the D is unclear. The germline gives CDR1 SGHRS, CDR2 YFSETQ. Trimming shortened V by 0 bases and J by 0 bases, and 4 bases separated the two germline ends. There are 15 residues in the CDR3.

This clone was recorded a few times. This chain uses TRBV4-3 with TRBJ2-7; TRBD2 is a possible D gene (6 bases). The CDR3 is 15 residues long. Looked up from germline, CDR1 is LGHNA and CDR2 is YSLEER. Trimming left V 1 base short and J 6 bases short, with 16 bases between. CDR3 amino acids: CASSQGGGTGAEQYF. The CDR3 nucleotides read TGCGCCAGCAGCCAAGGAGGAGGGACGGGCGCCGAGCAGTACTTC.

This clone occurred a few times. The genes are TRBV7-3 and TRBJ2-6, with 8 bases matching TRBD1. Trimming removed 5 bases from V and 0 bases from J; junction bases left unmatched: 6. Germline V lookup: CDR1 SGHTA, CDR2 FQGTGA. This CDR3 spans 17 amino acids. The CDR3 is CASSPRTGSSGANVLTF. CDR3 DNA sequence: TGTGCCAGCAGCCCACGGACAGGGAGCTCTGGGGCCAACGTCCTGACTTTC.

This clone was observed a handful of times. CDR3 DNA sequence: TGTGCCAGCAGCTTAGTCCAACAGGGGACCACTGAAGCTTTCTTT. Its protein is CASSLVQQGTTEAFF. The chain links TRBV5-6 to TRBJ1-1; TRBD1 matches 7 bases. V was pared by 2 bases and J by 4 bases, with 8 bases of the junction left unmatched. Germline assignment: CDR1 SGHDT and CDR2 YYEEEE. The CDR3 runs 15 residues.

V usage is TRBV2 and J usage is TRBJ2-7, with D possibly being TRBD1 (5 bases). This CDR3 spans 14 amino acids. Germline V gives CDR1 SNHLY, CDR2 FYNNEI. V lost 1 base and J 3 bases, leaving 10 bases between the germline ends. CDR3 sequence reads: CASSEGVGDYEQYF. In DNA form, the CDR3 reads TGTGCCAGCAGTGAAGGGGTAGGGGACTACGAGCAGTACTTC.

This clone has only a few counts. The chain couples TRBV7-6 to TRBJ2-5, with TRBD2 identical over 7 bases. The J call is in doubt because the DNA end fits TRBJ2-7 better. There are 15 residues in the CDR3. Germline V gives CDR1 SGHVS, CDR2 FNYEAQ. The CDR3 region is CASSASGGTGDEQYF. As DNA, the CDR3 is TGTGCCAGCAGCGCCTCCGGGGGGACGGGGGACGAGCAGTACTTC.

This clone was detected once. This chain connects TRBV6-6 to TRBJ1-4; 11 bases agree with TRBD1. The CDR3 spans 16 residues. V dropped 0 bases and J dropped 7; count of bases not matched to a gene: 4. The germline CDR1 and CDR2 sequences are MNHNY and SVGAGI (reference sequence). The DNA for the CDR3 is TGTGCCAGCAGTTACTCGACCGGACAGGGGGCTGAAAAACTGTTTTTT. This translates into CASSYSTGQGAEKLFF.

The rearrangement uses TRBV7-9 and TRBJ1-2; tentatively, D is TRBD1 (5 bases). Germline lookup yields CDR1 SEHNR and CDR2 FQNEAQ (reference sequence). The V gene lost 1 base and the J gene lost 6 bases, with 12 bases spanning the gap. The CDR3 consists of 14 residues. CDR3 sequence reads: CASSLVNRGDGYTF. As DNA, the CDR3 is TGTGCCAGCAGCTTAGTAAATAGGGGCGATGGCTACACCTTC.

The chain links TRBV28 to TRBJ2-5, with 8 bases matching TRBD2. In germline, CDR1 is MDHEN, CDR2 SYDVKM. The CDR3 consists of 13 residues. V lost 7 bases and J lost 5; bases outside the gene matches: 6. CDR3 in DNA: TGTGCCAGCACAGCGGGAGTACTGGAGACCCAGTACTTC. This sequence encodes CASTAGVLETQYF.

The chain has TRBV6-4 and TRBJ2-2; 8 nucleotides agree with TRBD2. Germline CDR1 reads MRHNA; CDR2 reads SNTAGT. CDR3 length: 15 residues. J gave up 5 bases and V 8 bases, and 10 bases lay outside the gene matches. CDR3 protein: CASGPGLAPTGELFF. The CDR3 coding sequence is TGTGCCAGCGGGCCCGGACTAGCTCCGACCGGGGAGCTGTTTTTT.

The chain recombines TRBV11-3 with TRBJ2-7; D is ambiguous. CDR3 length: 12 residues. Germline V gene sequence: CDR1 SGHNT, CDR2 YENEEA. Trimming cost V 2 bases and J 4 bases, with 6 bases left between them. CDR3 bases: TGTGCCAGCAGCTTAAGCACGTACGAGCAGTACTTC. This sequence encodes CASSLSTYEQYF.

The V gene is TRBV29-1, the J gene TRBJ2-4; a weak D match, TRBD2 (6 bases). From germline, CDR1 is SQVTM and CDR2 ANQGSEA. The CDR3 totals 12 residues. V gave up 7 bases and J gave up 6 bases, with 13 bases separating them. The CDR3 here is CSALGRGNIQYF. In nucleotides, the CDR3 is TGCAGCGCCCTCGGGCGGGGAAACATTCAGTACTTC.

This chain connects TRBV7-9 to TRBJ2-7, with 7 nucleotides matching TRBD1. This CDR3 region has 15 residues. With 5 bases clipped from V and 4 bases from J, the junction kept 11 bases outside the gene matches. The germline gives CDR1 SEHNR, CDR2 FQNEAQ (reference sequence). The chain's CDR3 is CASSPRTGFGYEQYF. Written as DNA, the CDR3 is TGTGCCAGCAGCCCGCGGACAGGCTTCGGGTACGAGCAGTACTTC. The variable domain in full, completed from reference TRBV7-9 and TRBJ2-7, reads DTGVSQNPRHKITKRGQNVTFRCDPISEHNRLYWYRQTLGQGPEFLTYFQNEAQLEKSRLLSDRFSAERPKGSFSTLEIQRTEQGDSAMYLCASSPRTGFGYEQYFGPGTRLTVT.

CDR3 DNA: TGTGCCAGTAGTATTTCAAAACTAGCGGGAGGGTTCGATACGCAGTATTTT. Protein sequence: CASSISKLAGGFDTQYF. This chain links TRBV19 with TRBJ2-3; TRBD2 agrees at 13 bases. The germline V gene has CDR1 LNHDA and CDR2 SQIVND (reference sequence). The CDR3 runs to 17 residues. With V trimmed by 3 bases and J by 6 bases, 9 bases remained unmatched.

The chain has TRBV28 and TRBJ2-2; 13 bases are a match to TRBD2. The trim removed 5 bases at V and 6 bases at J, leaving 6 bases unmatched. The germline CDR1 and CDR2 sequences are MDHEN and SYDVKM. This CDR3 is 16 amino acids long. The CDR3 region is CASSPTSGRGSGELFF. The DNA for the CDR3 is TGTGCCAGCAGTCCCACTAGCGGGAGGGGATCCGGGGAGCTGTTTTTT.

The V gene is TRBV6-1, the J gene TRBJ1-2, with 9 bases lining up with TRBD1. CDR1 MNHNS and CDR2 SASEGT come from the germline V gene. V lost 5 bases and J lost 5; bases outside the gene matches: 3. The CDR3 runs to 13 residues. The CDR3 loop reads CASSTDRGYGYTF. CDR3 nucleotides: TGTGCCAGCAGTACAGACAGGGGGTATGGCTACACCTTC.

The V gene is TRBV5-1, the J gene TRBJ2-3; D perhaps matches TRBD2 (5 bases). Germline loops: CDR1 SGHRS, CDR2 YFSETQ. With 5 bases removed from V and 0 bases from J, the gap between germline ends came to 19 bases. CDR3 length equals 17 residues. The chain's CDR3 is CASSSNLAPTSTDTQYF. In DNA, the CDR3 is TGCGCCAGCAGTTCCAACTTAGCGCCGACTAGCACAGATACGCAGTATTTT.

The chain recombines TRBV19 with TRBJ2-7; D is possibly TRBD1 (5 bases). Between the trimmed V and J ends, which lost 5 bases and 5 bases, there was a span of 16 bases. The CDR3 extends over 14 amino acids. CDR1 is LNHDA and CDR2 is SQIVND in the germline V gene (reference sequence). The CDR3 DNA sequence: TGTGCCAGTAGTCCCGCCAGGGTCTACCACGAGCAGTACTTC. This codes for CASSPARVYHEQYF.

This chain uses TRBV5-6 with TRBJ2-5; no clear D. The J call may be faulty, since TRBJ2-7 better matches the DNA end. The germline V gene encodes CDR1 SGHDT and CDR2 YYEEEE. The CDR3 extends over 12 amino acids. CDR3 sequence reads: CASSLSNYEQYF. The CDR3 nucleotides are TGTGCCAGCAGCTTGTCCAACTACGAGCAGTACTTC.

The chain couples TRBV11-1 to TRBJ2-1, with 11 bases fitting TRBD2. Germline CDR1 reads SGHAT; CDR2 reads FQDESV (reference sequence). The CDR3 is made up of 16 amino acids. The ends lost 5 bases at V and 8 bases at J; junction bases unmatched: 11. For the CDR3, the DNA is TGTGCCAGCAGCCCCACGTTAGCGGGAGGGCCCGATGAGCAGTTCTTC. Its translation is CASSPTLAGGPDEQFF.

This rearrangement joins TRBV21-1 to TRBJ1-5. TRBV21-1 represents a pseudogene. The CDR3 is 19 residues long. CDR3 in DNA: TGTGCCGGCGCGCCCTTCACTCTGATAGGTGTCGCCGAGGGTCAGCCCCAGCATTTT. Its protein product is CAGAPFTLIGVAEGQPQHF.

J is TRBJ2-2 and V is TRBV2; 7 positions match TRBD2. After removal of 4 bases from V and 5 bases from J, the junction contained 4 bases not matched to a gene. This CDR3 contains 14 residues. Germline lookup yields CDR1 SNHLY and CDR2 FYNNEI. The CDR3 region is CASSAGGLTGELFF. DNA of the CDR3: TGTGCCAGCAGTGCGGGGGGACTGACCGGGGAGCTGTTTTTT.